The TCR beta chain under discussion was sequenced for a study of CD8 T cells in ankylosing spondylitis. Overall study results and limits: Ankylosing spondylitis blood appeared to be characterized by a TCR beta motif of under ten highly homologous variants. Reportedly, significant enrichment of disease-linked clones occurred in matched ankylosing spondylitis synovial fluid.

With 4 bases removed from V and 3 bases from J, the gap between germline ends came to 16 bases. Germline V gene sequence: CDR1 MNHNS, CDR2 SASEGT. This CDR3 has 15 amino acids. To note about this clonotype: Antigen: not known.

Library preparation for TCR beta used quantitative 5'-RACE with molecular barcodes. TCRdb re-called the 5' RACE reads through MiXCR, storing one row per CDR3 protein. The sample carries about 400,000 distinct CDR3 sequences, approximately 20% recorded once. The chain recombines TRBV6-1 with TRBJ2-7; the D call may be TRBD1 or TRBD2 (5 bases each). The sequence came from a male donor with ankylosing spondylitis. Sample: blood, either unsorted or a sorted T cell fraction (not recorded which). CDR3 DNA sequence: TGTGCCAGCAGTGCCCTTGAGGGGACCAACTACGAGCAGTACTTC. It is translated as CASSALEGTNYEQYF.